This T cell receptor (beta chain) was identified during a study of blood T cell repertoires in COVID-19. Study background: Sites in the United States, Italy and Spain provided acute and convalescent COVID-19 samples. PBMCs, B-cell-depleted T cells, or T cells were the source of the cDNA or gDNA that made up the material.

Germline V gene sequence: CDR1 LGHNA, CDR2 YSLEER. Between the trimmed V and J ends, which lost 0 bases and 0 bases, there was a span of 2 bases. The CDR3 runs to 14 residues. As processed by the authors: Amplification of reference gene primers was used by the study to estimate nucleated cell counts. Clones were read by immunoSEQ multiplex PCR, and TCRdb kept only the in-frame ones, dropping some. V, J and clone size are those of that table, while D and trimming were read from the DNA. Among approximately 330,000 clones listed, approximately 90% were seen once. It was during active infection that Seattle patients were enrolled and then longitudinally followed.

Sequenced material: peripheral blood. This TCR derives from a man younger than 45 with COVID-19, enrolled during active disease. The chain couples TRBV4-3 to TRBJ1-4, with D unresolved. In DNA form, the CDR3 reads TGCGCCAGCAGCCAAGATACAACTAATGAAAAACTGTTTTTT. Translation: CASSQDTTNEKLFF.